Following are 15 T cell receptor beta chains from one sample sequenced in a study of cytomegalovirus exposure and HLA in healthy donors. Use of 60 Vbeta and 13 Jbeta primers characterized the PCR. Libraries were prepared by immunoSEQ multiplex PCR; TCRdb keeps only in-frame clonotypes and omits some of them. The sample records some 110,000 clones, approximately 80% being singletons. Material for sequencing was PBMCs. The receptors were gathered from a man aged 45-65 years in good health and CMV-seronegative.

The chain links TRBV6-5 to TRBJ1-2; D gene unclear. Trimming removed 4 bases at V and 6 bases at J, with 6 bases between. In germline, CDR1 is MNHEY, CDR2 SVGAGI. This CDR3 comprises 11 residues. CDR3 in DNA: TGTGCCAGCAGTTCCGCGGATGGCTACACCTTC. As protein: CASSSADGYTF.

The J gene is TRBJ1-6, the V gene TRBV6-5; tentative D call: TRBD1 (6 bases). The CDR3 extends over 16 amino acids. Germline lookup yields CDR1 MNHEY and CDR2 SVGAGI. V lost 0 bases and J 9 bases, leaving 15 bases between the germline ends. This CDR3 reads CASSYSMGRGTSPLHF. CDR3 DNA: TGTGCCAGCAGTTACTCGATGGGCAGGGGTACTTCACCCCTCCACTTT.

The gene calls are TRBV5-6 and TRBJ1-5, with 10 nucleotides matching TRBD1. Germline values: CDR1 SGHDT, CDR2 YYEEEE. V lost 3 bases and J lost 9; bases outside the gene matches: 9. The CDR3 loop spans 15 amino acids. The CDR3 DNA reads TGTGCCAGCAGCTCCGGGACAGGGGCTGGTCGGCCCCAGCATTTT. This encodes CASSSGTGAGRPQHF. Full variable domain (outside the CDR3, taken from reference TRBV5-6 and TRBJ1-5): DAGVTQSPTHLIKTRGQQVTLRCSPKSGHDTVSWYQQALGQGPQFIFQYYEEEERQRGNFPDRFSGHQFPNYSSELNVNALLLGDSALYLCASSSGTGAGRPQHFGDGTRLSIL.

The chain carries TRBV15 and TRBJ2-7; 8 positions match TRBD1. Germline CDR1 reads LNHNV; CDR2 reads YYDKDF (reference sequence). This CDR3 has 15 amino acids. The junction had 2 bases not matched to a gene; V was cut back by 1 base and J by 0 bases. This CDR3 is CATSRGGTGSYEQYV. DNA for the CDR3: TGTGCCACCAGCAGAGGCGGGACAGGCTCCTACGAGCAGTACGTC.

The rearrangement joins TRBV13 to TRBJ2-4; 12 bases align to TRBD2. This CDR3 spans 17 amino acids. The ends lost 5 bases at V and 1 base at J; junction bases unmatched: 6. CDR1 PRHDT and CDR2 FYEKMQ come from the germline V gene (reference sequence). CDR3 sequence reads: CASSPKGLAGAKNIQYF. The CDR3 region has the DNA TGTGCCAGCAGCCCGAAAGGACTAGCGGGGGCCAAAAACATTCAGTACTTC.

The chain uses TRBV19 and TRBJ1-1, with 7 bases fitting TRBD1. This CDR3 spans 18 amino acids. The V gene's germline CDR1 is LNHDA and CDR2 SQIVND (reference sequence). V lost 2 bases, J lost 0 bases, and 12 bases stayed unmatched. The CDR3 region has the DNA TGTGCCAGTAGTATATCTTTAAGGGACAGAAAGATGAACACTGAAGCTTTCTTT. Translating gives CASSISLRDRKMNTEAFF.

The chain has TRBV19 and TRBJ2-3; D gene uncertain. Looked up from germline, CDR1 is LNHDA and CDR2 is SQIVND (reference sequence). Trimming cost V 9 bases and J 1 base, with 11 bases left between them. The CDR3 length is 13 residues. The DNA for the CDR3 is TGTGCCAGCGACCAAACAGGCACAGATACGCAGTATTTT. Its translation is CASDQTGTDTQYF.

This clone was seen a few times. V usage is TRBV11-2 and J usage is TRBJ1-4; 8 positions match TRBD1. Germline V gene data show CDR1 as SGHAT and CDR2 as FQNNGV. V gave up 5 bases and J gave up 5 bases; unmatched junction bases: 4. The CDR3 length is 14 residues. As DNA, the CDR3 is TGTGCCAGCAGCAGGCGACAGGGGAATGAAAAACTGTTTTTT. It specifies CASSRRQGNEKLFF.

This chain connects TRBV28 to TRBJ1-1, with D uncertain. The germline V and J ends were trimmed by 2 bases and 6 bases, with 13 bases remaining between them. Per the germline V gene, CDR1 is MDHEN and CDR2 is SYDVKM. CDR3 length: 14 residues. The CDR3 region is CASSLHSIRPEAFF. In DNA, the CDR3 is TGTGCCAGCAGTTTACACAGCATTCGGCCTGAAGCTTTCTTT.

The chain recombines TRBV4-1 with TRBJ2-7; tentatively, D is TRBD2 (5 bases). CDR1 and CDR2 from the germline V gene are MGHRA and YSYEKL. The CDR3 is 15 amino acids. The V end lost 4 bases, the J end lost 3 bases, and 16 bases lay between the germline ends. This chain's CDR3 is CASSLSEGVGYEQYF. Here the CDR3 DNA reads TGCGCCAGCAGCCTCTCTGAGGGAGTTGGCTACGAGCAGTACTTC.

CDR3 in DNA: TGTGCCTGGAGGAACCTTCTACAGGGATGGACCAACACTGAAGCTTTCTTT. Translating it yields CAWRNLLQGWTNTEAFF. V usage is TRBV30 and J usage is TRBJ1-1, with D tentatively TRBD1 (6 bases). Per germline, CDR1 GTSNPN and CDR2 SVGIG (reference sequence). This CDR3 spans 17 amino acids. Trimming removed 3 bases from V and 2 bases from J, with 22 bases in between.

The V and J genes are TRBV18 and TRBJ1-4; maybe TRBD1 (6 bases). Germline lookup yields CDR1 KGHSH and CDR2 LQKENI. CDR3 length equals 14 residues. V gave up 1 base and J gave up 6 bases, with 9 bases separating them. The DNA of the CDR3 is TGTGCCAGCTCACCACTACAGGGCCATGAAAAACTGTTTTTT. This encodes CASSPLQGHEKLFF.

The rearrangement uses TRBV19 and TRBJ2-7; 9 bases map to TRBD1. This CDR3 is built from 15 residues. Per the germline V gene, CDR1 is LNHDA and CDR2 is SQIVND (reference sequence). V gave up 5 bases and J gave up 0 bases; unmatched junction bases: 5. The CDR3 nucleotides are TGTGCCAGTAGTCAACAGGGGGCTGGCTCCTACGAGCAGTACTTC. This translates into CASSQQGAGSYEQYF.

The V call is TRBV25-1, the J call TRBJ1-4; D is possibly TRBD1 (5 bases). Deletions cut 1 base from V and 2 bases from J, with 8 bases between. Germline CDR1 is MGHDK and CDR2 is SYGVNS. The CDR3 consists of 15 residues. Here the CDR3 DNA reads TGTGCCAGCAGTGAATCCCCAGGGACTAATGAAAAACTGTTTTTT. Translating gives CASSESPGTNEKLFF.

This chain connects TRBV29-1 to TRBJ2-1; D might be TRBD2 (6 bases). The CDR3 loop spans 13 amino acids. Looked up from germline, CDR1 is SQVTM and CDR2 is ANQGSEA. V lost 7 bases and J lost 6, with 16 bases in between. CDR3 coding DNA: TGCAGCGGGGAGCCGGCGGGGCTCAATGAGCAGTTCTTC. Residues: CSGEPAGLNEQFF.